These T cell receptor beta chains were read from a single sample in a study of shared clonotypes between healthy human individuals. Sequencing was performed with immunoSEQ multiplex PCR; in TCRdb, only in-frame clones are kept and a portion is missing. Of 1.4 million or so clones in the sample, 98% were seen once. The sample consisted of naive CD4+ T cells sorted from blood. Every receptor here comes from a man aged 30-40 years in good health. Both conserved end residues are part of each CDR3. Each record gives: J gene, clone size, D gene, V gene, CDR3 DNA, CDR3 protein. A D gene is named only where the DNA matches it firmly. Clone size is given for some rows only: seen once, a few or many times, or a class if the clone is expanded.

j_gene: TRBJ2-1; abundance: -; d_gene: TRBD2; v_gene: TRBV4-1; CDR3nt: TGCGCCAGCAGCCATATGTCAGGACTAGCGGGATCCTACAATGAGCAGTTCTTC; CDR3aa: CASSHMSGLAGSYNEQFF
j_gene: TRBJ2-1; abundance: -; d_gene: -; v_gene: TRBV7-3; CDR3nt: TGTGCCAGCAGCTCCGGACGTTACAATGAGCAGTTCTTC; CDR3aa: CASSSGRYNEQFF
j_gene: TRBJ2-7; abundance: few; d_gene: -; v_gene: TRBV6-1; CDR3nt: TGTGCCAGCAGAGAAGGGACGGCCCCCGACGAGCAGTACTTC; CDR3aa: CASREGTAPDEQYF
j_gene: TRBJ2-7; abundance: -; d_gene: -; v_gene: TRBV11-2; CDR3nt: TGTGCCAGCAGCTTAGATATGGGACCGGGACACCCCTACGAGCAGTACTTC; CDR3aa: CASSLDMGPGHPYEQYF
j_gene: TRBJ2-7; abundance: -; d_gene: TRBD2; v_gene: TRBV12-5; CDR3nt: TGTGCTAGTGGTTCTTACTACGGGACTAGCGATTACGAGCAGTACTTC; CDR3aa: CASGSYYGTSDYEQYF
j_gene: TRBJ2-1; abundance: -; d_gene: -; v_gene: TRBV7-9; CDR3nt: TGTGCCAGCAGCCAAATAGCCGGAGGGCAGTTCTTC; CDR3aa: CASSQIAGGQFF
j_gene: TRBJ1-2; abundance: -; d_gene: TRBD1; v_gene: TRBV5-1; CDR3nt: TGCGCCAGCAGCTTGGCCGGACAGGATGGCTACACCTTC; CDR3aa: CASSLAGQDGYTF
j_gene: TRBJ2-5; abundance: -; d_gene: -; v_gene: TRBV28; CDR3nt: TGTGCCAGCAGTTCGTGGGACGCGACCACGTTAGAGACCCAGTACTTC; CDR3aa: CASSSWDATTLETQYF
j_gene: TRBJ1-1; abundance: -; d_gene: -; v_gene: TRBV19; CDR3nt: TGTGCCAGTAGTGGCAGGGTTTACACTGAAGCTTTCTTT; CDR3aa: CASSGRVYTEAFF
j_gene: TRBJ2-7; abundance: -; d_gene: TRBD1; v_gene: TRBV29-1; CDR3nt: TGCAGCGTTGAAGATCCAGGACAGGGGGGGTCCTCCTACGAGCAGTACTTC; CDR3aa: CSVEDPGQGGSSYEQYF